One and the same sample provided the 20 T cell receptor beta chains below, sequenced in a study of blood T cells in healthy people across ages. Primed by a sample-barcoded 5' primer and a J-beta primer mix, a second PCR proceeded for 7 to 11 cycles. TCRdb itself ran the 5' RACE reads through MiXCR, one entry per CDR3 protein. Of more than 800,000 distinct CDR3 sequences in the sample, around 26% were seen once. What was sequenced was blood. Source of these receptors: a woman of 80 years or more in good health.

CDR3 loop: CASSPTQGANYGYTF. The CDR3 DNA reads TGTGCCAGCAGCCCCACACAGGGGGCAAACTATGGCTACACCTTC. V is TRBV3-1 and J is TRBJ1-2; 9 bases agree with TRBD1. The CDR3 length is 15 residues. The ends lost 4 bases at V and 2 bases at J; junction bases unmatched: 5. The germline CDR1 and CDR2 sequences are LGHDT and YNNKEL (reference sequence).

At least ten counts were recorded for this clonotype. The rearrangement links TRBV7-9 to TRBJ2-7; TRBD1 is a possible D gene (5 bases). The V gene's germline CDR1 is SEHNR and CDR2 FQNEAQ (reference sequence). Trimming took 8 bases from V and 2 from J, leaving 10 bases between them. The CDR3 totals 12 residues. In nucleotides, the CDR3 is TGTGCCAGCGGGGCAGGCGCCTACGAGCAGTACTTC. This sequence encodes CASGAGAYEQYF.

Details on this clonotype: At one end the junction does not follow the germline gene, possibly because of a read error. The chain couples TRBV18 to TRBJ2-1, with D possibly matching TRBD2 (5 bases). This CDR3 comprises 17 residues. CDR1 is KGHSH, CDR2 LQKENI, per germline. The DNA for the CDR3 is TGTGCCGGCTCACCACCGATCGGGAAAAGCTCCTACAATGAGCAGTTCTTC. Translated: CAGSPPIGKSSYNEQFF.

CDR3 nucleotide sequence: TGTGCCAGCAGCTTAGGGGCCCCCGTCAATGAGCAGTTCTTC. It translates to CASSLGAPVNEQFF. The chain combines TRBV7-2 with TRBJ2-1; D remains unclear. Trimming cost V 1 base and J 6 bases, with 10 bases left between them. The germline V gene has CDR1 SGHTA and CDR2 FQGNSA. The CDR3 consists of 14 residues.

The gene calls are TRBV20-1 and TRBJ1-1; tentatively, D is TRBD1 (5 bases). The V and J ends lost 1 base and 6 bases respectively, with 15 bases between them. Germline V gene data show CDR1 as DFQATT and CDR2 as SNEGSKA (reference sequence). The length of the CDR3 is 14 residues. The CDR3 here is CSARVGDVPPEAFF. The CDR3 bases are TGCAGTGCTAGAGTCGGGGACGTACCGCCTGAAGCTTTCTTT.

This clonotype was seen at least ten times. V is TRBV15 and J is TRBJ2-3; D possibly matches TRBD1 or TRBD2 (5 bases each). CDR3 length equals 13 residues. The V gene lost 5 bases and the J gene lost 4 bases, with 10 bases spanning the gap. Germline loops: CDR1 LNHNV, CDR2 YYDKDF (reference sequence). In DNA, the CDR3 is TGTGCCACCAGCGGTCGGGGCCCAGATACGCAGTATTTT. Encoded protein: CATSGRGPDTQYF.

There are many counts of this clonotype. The V call is TRBV4-1, the J call TRBJ2-1; 10 positions match TRBD2. The germline CDR1 and CDR2 sequences are MGHRA and YSYEKL. V lost 6 bases and J lost 0; bases outside the gene matches: 5. The CDR3 contains 16 residues. In DNA, the CDR3 is TGCGCCAGCAGAGCGGGGGGGCGGAGCTCCTACAATGAGCAGTTCTTC. It yields the protein CASRAGGRSSYNEQFF.

This clonotype was counted at least ten times. This sequence joins TRBV29-1 and TRBJ1-2, with TRBD1 matching 7 bases. The CDR3 extends over 18 amino acids. V lost 0 bases, J lost 5 bases, and 18 bases stayed unmatched. Germline-derived CDR1 and CDR2 are SQVTM and ANQGSEA. The CDR3 protein is CSVEESLGTEGRLYGYTF. DNA of the CDR3: TGCAGCGTTGAAGAATCCCTGGGGACAGAGGGCAGACTATATGGCTACACCTTC.

Ten or more counts support this clonotype. V gene TRBV7-2 combines with J gene TRBJ2-1; D is undetermined. With 5 bases removed from V and 10 bases from J, the gap between germline ends came to 12 bases. The CDR3 has 12 amino acids. The germline V gene encodes CDR1 SGHTA and CDR2 FQGNSA. The CDR3 region is CASSTAIAEQFF. The CDR3 nucleotides are TGTGCCAGCAGCACGGCCATTGCCGAGCAGTTCTTC.

This clonotype was seen repeatedly, ten times or more. The J gene is TRBJ2-1, the V gene TRBV7-2, with D hard to call. This CDR3 has 15 residues. Trimming removed 2 bases at V and 5 bases at J, with 13 bases between. The germline gives CDR1 SGHTA, CDR2 FQGNSA. In DNA form, the CDR3 reads TGTGCCAGCAGCTTAAGGCGGTCGCAACACAATGAGCAGTTCTTC. It yields the protein CASSLRRSQHNEQFF.

This clonotype was seen many times. The DNA of the CDR3 is TGCAGTGCTAGAGAAACCGGGACTAGCAGGTACGAGCAGTACTTC. This encodes CSARETGTSRYEQYF. V is TRBV20-1 and J is TRBJ2-7; 9 positions agree with TRBD2. The CDR3 sequence is 15 residues long. Germline-derived CDR1 and CDR2 are DFQATT and SNEGSKA (reference sequence). The J segment lost 4 bases and the V segment lost 0 bases, leaving 7 bases of the junction unmatched.

This clonotype appeared a single time. This rearrangement joins TRBV19 to TRBJ2-1; either TRBD1 or TRBD2 may supply D (5 bases each). The last part of the DNA fits TRBJ2-7 better; the J call may be wrong. The CDR3 consists of 15 residues. CDR1 is LNHDA, CDR2 SQIVND, per germline (reference sequence). In DNA form, the CDR3 reads TGTGCCAGTAGTAATAAGGGGAGCTCCTACAATGAGCAGTACTTC. Translated, it gives CASSNKGSSYNEQYF.

As for this clonotype: A read error may explain this, as a much larger clone is one base away. The V call is TRBV20-1, the J call TRBJ2-7; 8 bases align to TRBD2. Germline trimming cut 0 bases from V and 3 bases from J; bases unmatched to any gene: 7. Germline V gene data show CDR1 as DFQATT and CDR2 as SNEGSKA (reference sequence). The CDR3 totals 15 residues. The CDR3 DNA sequence: TGCAGTGCTAGAGAGGTGCAGCGGGGGAACTACGAGCAGTACTTC. This translates into CSAREVQRGNYEQYF.

This clonotype was observed a few times. The J gene is TRBJ1-2, the V gene TRBV19; 7 nucleotides line up with TRBD1. The CDR3 has 13 residues. CDR1 is LNHDA and CDR2 is SQIVND in the germline V gene (reference sequence). V lost 7 bases to trimming and J lost 8 bases; unmatched junction nucleotides: 10. The DNA for the CDR3 is TGTGCCAGTATTGACCGGGACAGTCGAGGCTACACCTTC. Its translation: CASIDRDSRGYTF.

This chain links TRBV6-2 or TRBV6-3 with TRBJ1-5; D is possibly TRBD1 (6 bases). The V end lost 2 bases, the J end lost 4 bases, and 9 bases lay between the germline ends. This CDR3 region has 14 residues. Germline V lookup: CDR1 MNHEY, CDR2 SVGEGT. The CDR3 sequence: CASSYPRGNQPQHF. CDR3 sequence (DNA): TGTGCCAGCAGTTACCCCAGGGGAAATCAGCCCCAGCATTTT.

This clonotype turned up a few times. A much larger clone lies a single base off, so this may be a read error. The J gene is TRBJ2-7, the V gene TRBV10-1; no reliable D call. V gave up 0 bases and J gave up 5 bases, with 11 bases separating them. Germline V gives CDR1 WNHNN, CDR2 SYGVQD (reference sequence). CDR3 length: 14 amino acids. CDR3 residues: CASSESGSTHEQYF. CDR3 bases: TGCGCCAGCAGTGAGTCTGGTAGCACCCACGAGCAGTACTTC.

This clonotype appeared a few times. As DNA, the CDR3 is TGTGCCAGCGCCCGGACTCAGTTGGAAGCTTTCTTT. It specifies CASARTQLEAFF. The chain is built from TRBV2 and TRBJ1-1; D is ambiguous. CDR3 length: 12 amino acids. V shed 8 bases and J shed 8 bases, with 15 bases lying between them. The germline CDR1 and CDR2 sequences are SNHLY and FYNNEI.

This clonotype has more than one count but fewer than ten. V is TRBV4-2 and J is TRBJ2-3; possibly TRBD1 or TRBD2 for D (6 bases each). V lost 4 bases to trimming and J lost 6 bases, with 20 bases between them. Germline V gene sequence: CDR1 LGHNA, CDR2 YNFKEQ. The CDR3 is 16 amino acids. In nucleotides, the CDR3 is TGTGCCAGCAGCCGGCTGTGGGGGGCGGGCGAGGATACGCAGTATTTT. Its protein is CASSRLWGAGEDTQYF.

As concerns this clonotype: Germline and junction disagree at one end, which may indicate a read error. J is TRBJ2-1 and V is TRBV6-6; no reliable D call. There are 16 residues in the CDR3. Germline V CDR1 and CDR2: MNHNY, SVGAGI (reference sequence). CDR3 nucleotides: TGTGTCAGCAGTTACGATGAGGTCGCCTCCTACAATGAGCAGTTCTTC. Protein: CVSSYDEVASYNEQFF.

A word on this clonotype: The junction shows a germline mismatch at one end, possibly a read error. CDR3 coding DNA: TGTGCCGTCAGTGAGTTGACTAGCGGGTCCAATGAGCAGTACTTC. Amino acids: CAVSELTSGSNEQYF. This chain joins TRBV10-3 and TRBJ2-5, with 10 bases identical to TRBD2. CDR1 is ENHRY and CDR2 is SYGVKD in the germline V gene. The CDR3 has 15 amino acids.